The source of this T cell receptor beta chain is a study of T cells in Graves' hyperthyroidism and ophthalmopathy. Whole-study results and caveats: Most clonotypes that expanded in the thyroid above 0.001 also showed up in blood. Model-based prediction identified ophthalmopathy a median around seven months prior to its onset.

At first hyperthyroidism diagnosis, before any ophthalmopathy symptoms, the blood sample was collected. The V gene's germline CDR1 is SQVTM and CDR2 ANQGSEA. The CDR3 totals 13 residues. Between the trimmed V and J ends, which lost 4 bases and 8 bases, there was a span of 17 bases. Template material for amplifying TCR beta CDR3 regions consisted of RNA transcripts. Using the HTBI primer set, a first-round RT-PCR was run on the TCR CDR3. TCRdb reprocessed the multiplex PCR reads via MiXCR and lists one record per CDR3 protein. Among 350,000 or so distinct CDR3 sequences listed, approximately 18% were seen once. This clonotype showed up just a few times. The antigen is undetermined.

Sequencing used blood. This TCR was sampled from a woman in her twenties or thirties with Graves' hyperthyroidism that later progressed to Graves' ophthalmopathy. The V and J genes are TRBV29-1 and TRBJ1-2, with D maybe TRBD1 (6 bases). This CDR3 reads CSVVAQGEQGYTF. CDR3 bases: TGCAGCGTTGTTGCACAGGGCGAGCAGGGCTACACCTTC.